One and the same sample provided the 10 T cell receptor beta chains below, sequenced in a study of CD8 T cells in ankylosing spondylitis (dated by TCRdb to about 2017). Overall results and qualifications from the work: Blood from ankylosing spondylitis patients appeared to be characterized by a TCR beta motif composed of roughly 8 highly homologous amino acid variants.

Preparation of the library involved 5' RACE. The run used an Illumina HiSeq 2500. TCRdb's own reprocessing of the public reads used fastp at Q25 and MiXCR and kept productive beta chains. Entries are consolidated by CDR3 protein sequence, retaining the most common genes and DNA. Counted in this sample were a few hundred thousand distinct CDR3 sequences; just under 7.5% of them appeared once. The ten largest make up approximately 15% of the sample. Which antigens these TCRs recognize remains unknown. Sample: blood, either unsorted or a sorted T cell fraction (not recorded which). Source of these receptors: a male donor with ankylosing spondylitis.

This clonotype came up a few times. The rearrangement links TRBV9 to TRBJ2-7; D gene uncertain. Trimming took off 2 bases at V and 3 bases at J, with 15 bases between the two ends. CDR3 size: 15 residues. In germline, CDR1 is SGDLS, CDR2 YYNGEE. CDR3 sequence (DNA): TGTGCCAGCAGCGTTGGTGGCAGCCCGATCTACGAGCAGTACTTC. Translating it yields CASSVGGSPIYEQYF.

At least ten counts were recorded for this clonotype. This rearrangement joins TRBV15 to TRBJ2-3; TRBD2 matches at 7 bases. Per germline, CDR1 LNHNV and CDR2 YYDKDF (reference sequence). With 1 base clipped from V and 4 bases from J, the junction kept 5 bases outside the gene matches. The CDR3 loop spans 15 amino acids. The CDR3 sequence is CATSRVREGADTQYF. The DNA of the CDR3 is TGTGCCACCAGCAGAGTTAGGGAGGGCGCAGATACGCAGTATTTT. The full variable domain, completed using reference TRBV15 and TRBJ2-3, is DAMVIQNPRYQVTQFGKPVTLSCSQTLNHNVMYWYQQKSSQAPKLLFHYYDKDFNNEADTPDNFQSRRPNTSFCFLDIRSPGLGDTAMYLCATSRVREGADTQYFGPGTRLTVL.

This chain uses TRBV20-1 with TRBJ1-1; 7 bases fit TRBD1. This CDR3 has 16 amino acids. The V segment lost 0 bases and the J segment 0 bases; nucleotides outside the gene matches: 7. Germline lookup yields CDR1 DFQATT and CDR2 SNEGSKA (reference sequence). The CDR3, as DNA: TGCAGTGCTAGAGAGAGACCGGGACAGATGAACACTGAAGCTTTCTTT. This encodes CSARERPGQMNTEAFF.

The sample holds many counts of this clonotype. This chain joins TRBV4-3 and TRBJ2-3; TRBD2 matches 11 bases. CDR3 length equals 20 residues. The V gene end was trimmed by 5 bases and the J gene end by 4 bases; junction bases not matched to a gene: 20. The germline V gene encodes CDR1 LGHNA and CDR2 YSLEER. This chain's CDR3 is CASSFHRTSGRVSVADTQYF. The CDR3 DNA follows: TGCGCCAGCAGCTTCCATCGGACTAGCGGGCGAGTGTCTGTCGCAGATACGCAGTATTTT.

In this sample, this clonotype turned up many times. This rearrangement joins TRBV9 to TRBJ2-1, with D possibly being TRBD2 (6 bases). The CDR3 length is 16 residues. Between the trimmed V and J ends, which lost 4 bases and 6 bases, there was a span of 20 bases. Per germline, CDR1 SGDLS and CDR2 YYNGEE. CDR3 in amino acids: CASSHPLAENSNEQFF. In DNA, the CDR3 is TGTGCCAGCAGCCACCCTTTAGCGGAAAATTCCAATGAGCAGTTCTTC.

This clonotype was found many times. The gene calls are TRBV6-1 and TRBJ1-4; D is possibly TRBD1 (6 bases). The CDR3 extends over 13 amino acids. Per the germline V gene, CDR1 is MNHNS and CDR2 is SASEGT. Trimming removed 8 bases from V and 10 bases from J, with 17 bases in between. CDR3 protein: CASGGGEAGKLFF. The DNA of the CDR3 is TGTGCCAGCGGGGGGGGCGAAGCCGGAAAACTGTTTTTT.

This chain joins TRBV27 and TRBJ2-7, with D possibly being TRBD1 (6 bases). Trimming removed 5 bases from V and 6 bases from J, with 17 bases in between. This CDR3 spans 14 amino acids. Germline CDR1 and CDR2: MNHEY and SMNVEV (reference sequence). Here the CDR3 reads CASSQGTGSGEQYF. The CDR3, as DNA: TGTGCCAGCAGTCAGGGGACGGGGAGCGGCGAGCAGTACTTC.

This clonotype was detected ten times or more. V is TRBV4-3 and J is TRBJ2-3; D is possibly TRBD1 (6 bases). V was cut by 4 bases and J by 0 bases, with 11 bases left in between. Per germline, CDR1 LGHNA and CDR2 YSLEER. The CDR3 covers 15 residues. The DNA of the CDR3 is TGCGCCAGCAGCCCAGGGACATATAGCACAGATACGCAGTATTTT. Translated, it gives CASSPGTYSTDTQYF.

This clonotype was recorded many times. CDR3 protein: CASRPPGGQGTEAFF. Written as DNA, the CDR3 is TGTGCCAGCAGACCACCGGGGGGACAGGGTACTGAAGCTTTCTTT. The V gene is TRBV9, the J gene TRBJ1-1; 9 positions match TRBD1. The junction had 10 bases not matched to a gene; V was cut back by 5 bases and J by 5 bases. CDR3 length equals 15 residues. Per the germline V gene, CDR1 is SGDLS and CDR2 is YYNGEE.

This clonotype was counted only a few times. The chain carries TRBV3-1 and TRBJ2-1; no firm D call. V was shortened by 5 bases and J by 9 bases, with 11 bases between the two germline ends. CDR3 size: 12 residues. CDR1 LGHDT and CDR2 YNNKEL come from the germline V gene (reference sequence). For the CDR3, the DNA is TGTGCCAGCAGCTTTACGATGGGTGAGCAGTTCTTC. As protein: CASSFTMGEQFF.